The 27 T cell receptor beta chains below come from one sample, sequenced in a study of cytomegalovirus exposure and HLA in healthy donors. Assay used: immunoSEQ multiplex PCR; TCRdb lists only in-frame clones, some missing. This sample yields approximately 130,000 clones, of which over 85% are seen a single time; under 2% belongs to the top ten. The sequenced sample consisted of PBMCs. Receptors originate from a woman under 30 in good health and CMV-seronegative.

The CDR3 DNA reads TGTGCCAGCAGTTTACAGGGGGCGGCCATTCAGTACTTC. Its protein product is CASSLQGAAIQYF. V and J are TRBV28 and TRBJ2-4, with 8 bases that match TRBD1. With V trimmed by 2 bases and J by 9 bases, 3 bases remained unmatched. The germline CDR1 and CDR2 sequences are MDHEN and SYDVKM. CDR3 length equals 13 residues.

There are many counts of this clone. This sequence joins TRBV6-4 and TRBJ2-1, with a possible D match to TRBD2 (5 bases). V was shortened by 3 bases and J by 7 bases, with 13 bases between the two germline ends. The V gene's germline CDR1 is MRHNA and CDR2 SNTAGT. This CDR3 spans 14 amino acids. The CDR3 DNA reads TGTGCCAGCAGTGAAAAAGCGGAAGATAATGAGCAGTTCTTC. Residues: CASSEKAEDNEQFF.

The rearrangement links TRBV11-3 to TRBJ2-1, with 9 bases matching TRBD2. Germline CDR1 SGHNT, CDR2 YENEEA. V was pared by 2 bases and J by 7 bases, with 3 bases of the junction left unmatched. The CDR3 consists of 14 residues. The DNA of the CDR3 is TGTGCCAGCAGCTTACGGGCGGGAGGGAATGAGCAGTTCTTC. Its protein product is CASSLRAGGNEQFF.

This rearrangement joins TRBV23-1 to TRBJ2-7, with 7 bases fitting TRBD1. TRBV23-1 is flagged as an ORF with uncertain function. CDR3 size: 11 residues. V gave up 2 bases and J gave up 9 bases; unmatched junction bases: 1. CDR3 sequence reads: CASSQRTGQYF. CDR3 DNA sequence: TGCGCCAGCAGTCAAAGGACAGGGCAGTACTTC.

This rearrangement joins TRBV9 to TRBJ2-1; 14 nucleotides match TRBD2. J lost 8 bases, V lost 4 bases, and 8 bases had no gene match. Germline CDR1 and CDR2: SGDLS and YYNGEE. The CDR3 totals 16 residues. The CDR3 loop is CASSSSGTSGSYEQFF. CDR3 sequence (DNA): TGTGCCAGCAGCTCTTCCGGGACTAGCGGGAGCTATGAGCAGTTCTTC. Combining the CDR3 with reference TRBV9 and TRBJ2-1 gives the whole variable domain DSGVTQTPKHLITATGQRVTLRCSPRSGDLSVYWYQQSLDQGLQFLIQYYNGEERAKGNILERFSAQQFPDLHSELNLSSLELGDSALYFCASSSSGTSGSYEQFFGPGTRLTVL.

The chain joins TRBV29-1 to TRBJ1-1; unclear D gene. The CDR3 runs 16 residues. Germline V gene lookup returns CDR1 SQVTM and CDR2 ANQGSEA. Trimming stripped 1 base from V and 3 bases from J, with 18 bases between. The CDR3 sequence is CSVEALTRRRHTEAFF. DNA of the CDR3: TGCAGCGTTGAAGCCCTGACCCGGAGGCGGCACACTGAAGCTTTCTTT.

This sequence joins TRBV6-6 and TRBJ2-1; the match to TRBD2 covers 11 bases. Germline CDR1 reads MNHNY; CDR2 reads SVGAGI (reference sequence). The trim removed 6 bases at V and 5 bases at J, leaving 3 bases unmatched. The CDR3 contains 14 residues. The CDR3 DNA follows: TGTGCCAGCAGCGGGACTAGCGGAAACAATGAGCAGTTCTTC. Encoded protein: CASSGTSGNNEQFF.

This clone was counted once. This rearrangement joins TRBV10-3 to TRBJ1-1; 8 positions match TRBD1. With V trimmed by 4 bases and J by 5 bases, 9 bases remained unmatched. Germline V gene lookup returns CDR1 ENHRY and CDR2 SYGVKD. CDR3 length equals 15 residues. CDR3 nucleotides: TGTGCCATCAGTGCCCGACAGGGGTTGGTGACTGAAGCTTTCTTT. It specifies CAISARQGLVTEAFF.

The V call is TRBV19, the J call TRBJ2-2; 8 nucleotides agree with TRBD1. The V and J ends lost 6 bases and 1 base, in that order; junction bases with no gene match: 7. The germline CDR1 and CDR2 sequences are LNHDA and SQIVND (reference sequence). The CDR3 totals 16 residues. The CDR3 here is CASSTWGTGNTGELFF. The CDR3 DNA reads TGTGCCAGTAGCACTTGGGGGACAGGGAACACCGGGGAGCTGTTTTTT.

The rearrangement uses TRBV2 and TRBJ2-1; 9 bases line up with TRBD2. J was trimmed by 6 bases and V by 6 bases; bases with no gene match: 9. The CDR3 runs 15 residues. The germline gives CDR1 SNHLY, CDR2 FYNNEI. CDR3 sequence reads: CASRAGLAASNEQFF. The CDR3 nucleotides read TGTGCCAGCAGGGCGGGACTAGCAGCTTCCAATGAGCAGTTCTTC.

V and J are TRBV11-2 and TRBJ2-5; D gene ambiguous. Germline lookup yields CDR1 SGHAT and CDR2 FQNNGV. The CDR3 loop spans 15 amino acids. The germline V and J ends were trimmed by 0 bases and 5 bases, with 13 bases remaining between them. The CDR3 nucleotides read TGTGCCAGCAGCTTAGAAGGTGGAGTCCGGGAGACCCAGTACTTC. Amino acids: CASSLEGGVRETQYF.

This sequence joins TRBV13 and TRBJ2-5; 11 nucleotides line up with TRBD2. The CDR3 loop spans 16 amino acids. The germline V gene has CDR1 PRHDT and CDR2 FYEKMQ (reference sequence). V lost 5 bases and J lost 2; bases outside the gene matches: 7. The CDR3, as DNA: TGTGCCAGCAGCCTCCGACTAGCGGGACCTCAAGAGACCCAGTACTTC. This gives the protein CASSLRLAGPQETQYF. The full variable domain, with the rest looked up from reference TRBV13 and TRBJ2-5, is AAGVIQSPRHLIKEKRETATLKCYPIPRHDTVYWYQQGPGQDPQFLISFYEKMQSDKGSIPDRFSAQQFSDYHSELNMSSLELGDSALYFCASSLRLAGPQETQYFGPGTRLLVL.

V usage is TRBV7-2 and J usage is TRBJ1-2; a possible D gene is TRBD1 (6 bases). From germline, CDR1 is SGHTA and CDR2 FQGNSA. Trimming took 5 bases from V and 4 from J, leaving 11 bases between them. The CDR3 is 13 residues long. CDR3 nucleotides: TGTGCCAGCAGCCTACAGGGTTCCTATGGCTACACCTTC. Translating it yields CASSLQGSYGYTF. Full variable domain (rest looked up from reference TRBV7-2 and TRBJ1-2): GAGVSQSPSNKVTEKGKDVELRCDPISGHTALYWYRQSLGQGLEFLIYFQGNSAPDKSGLPSDRFSAERTGGSVSTLTIQRTQQEDSAVYLCASSLQGSYGYTFGSGTRLTVV.

The rearrangement joins TRBV5-4 to TRBJ2-5; D is unresolved. Deletions cut 1 base from V and 5 bases from J, with 15 bases between. Per the germline V gene, CDR1 is SGHNT and CDR2 is YYREEE (reference sequence). The CDR3 runs to 15 residues. In nucleotides, the CDR3 is TGTGCCAGCAGCTTGTCAAACCAGGCCTCGGAGACCCAGTACTTC. It yields the protein CASSLSNQASETQYF.

This clone was counted between two and nine times. The chain joins TRBV15 to TRBJ2-7; 7 bases are a match to TRBD2. The CDR3 has 17 residues. V lost 0 bases and J lost 0; bases outside the gene matches: 8. Germline CDR1 is LNHNV and CDR2 is YYDKDF (reference sequence). This CDR3 reads CATSRDFSGDSSYEQYF. The CDR3 region has the DNA TGTGCCACCAGCAGAGATTTCAGCGGGGATAGCTCCTACGAGCAGTACTTC.

The chain uses TRBV28 and TRBJ2-5, with a weak D call TRBD1 (5 bases). There are 15 residues in the CDR3. The ends were cut back, 3 bases at V and 2 bases at J, with 13 bases in the middle. The germline V gene encodes CDR1 MDHEN and CDR2 SYDVKM. This CDR3 reads CASSFGTRVQETQYF. CDR3 nucleotides: TGTGCCAGCAGTTTCGGCACCAGGGTACAAGAGACCCAGTACTTC.

This clone was observed a few times. V usage is TRBV7-6 and J usage is TRBJ1-1, with TRBD1 matching over 7 bases. The CDR3 is made up of 15 amino acids. CDR1 is SGHVS, CDR2 FNYEAQ, per germline. V lost 5 bases, J lost 0 bases, and 6 bases stayed unmatched. The CDR3 reads CASSKGGGVNTEAFF. The CDR3, as DNA: TGTGCCAGCAGCAAAGGGGGCGGCGTGAACACTGAAGCTTTCTTT. The whole variable domain, filled in from reference TRBV7-6 and TRBJ1-1, reads GAGVSQSPRYKVTKRGQDVALRCDPISGHVSLYWYRQALGQGPEFLTYFNYEAQQDKSGLPNDRFSAERPEGSISTLTIQRTEQRDSAMYRCASSKGGGVNTEAFFGQGTRLTVV.

J is TRBJ2-3 and V is TRBV5-1, with D perhaps matching TRBD1 (7 bases). The germline V and J ends were trimmed by 4 bases and 3 bases, with 15 bases remaining between them. The CDR3 runs 15 residues. Germline loops: CDR1 SGHRS, CDR2 YFSETQ. The CDR3 loop is CASSHRGGGTDTQYF. For the CDR3, the DNA is TGCGCCAGCAGCCACAGGGGAGGTGGTACAGATACGCAGTATTTT.

This chain connects TRBV30 to TRBJ2-5; TRBD2 matches at 10 bases. V shed 1 base and J 2 bases; nucleotides not matched to a gene: 7. CDR3 length equals 16 residues. Germline loops: CDR1 GTSNPN, CDR2 SVGIG (reference sequence). The CDR3 loop reads CAWSAFSGGPQETQYF. In DNA form, the CDR3 reads TGTGCCTGGAGTGCTTTTAGCGGGGGGCCGCAAGAGACCCAGTACTTC.

This chain uses TRBV27 with TRBJ2-5; 9 nucleotides match TRBD2. Germline-derived CDR1 and CDR2 are MNHEY and SMNVEV (reference sequence). The CDR3 totals 16 residues. Trimming cost V 5 bases and J 5 bases; bases outside gene matches: 12. The CDR3 spells CASSTGTSPTGETQYF. The CDR3 nucleotides read TGTGCCAGCAGTACCGGGACTAGCCCGACTGGGGAGACCCAGTACTTC.

The J gene is TRBJ1-2, the V gene TRBV27, with D possibly TRBD1 on 5 matching bases. V was shortened by 2 bases and J by 4 bases, with 14 bases between the two germline ends. The CDR3 length is 15 residues. CDR1 and CDR2 (germline): MNHEY, SMNVEV (reference sequence). The CDR3 protein is CASSLRAGMGYGYTF. The CDR3 DNA reads TGTGCCAGCAGTTTACGGGCAGGGATGGGCTATGGCTACACCTTC.

The chain is built from TRBV12-5 and TRBJ1-2, with 7 positions matching TRBD1. This CDR3 region has 15 residues. Germline CDR1 LGHNT, CDR2 FRNRAP. The J segment lost 4 bases and the V segment lost 2 bases, leaving 7 bases of the junction unmatched. CDR3 protein: CASGLPPDRTYGYTF. CDR3 DNA sequence: TGTGCTAGTGGTTTGCCCCCGGACAGGACCTATGGCTACACCTTC.

This chain links TRBV29-1 with TRBJ1-1, with 7 bases lining up with TRBD1. Germline V gives CDR1 SQVTM, CDR2 ANQGSEA. V was clipped by 5 bases and J by 2 bases; unmatched bases: 2. CDR3 length equals 12 residues. DNA for the CDR3: TGCAGCGTTAACAGGGGAAACACTGAAGCTTTCTTT. This translates into CSVNRGNTEAFF.

The chain couples TRBV6-5 to TRBJ1-2; TRBD1 matches 7 bases. Trimming removed 7 bases from V and 8 bases from J; junction bases left unmatched: 10. CDR3 size: 13 residues. Per germline, CDR1 MNHEY and CDR2 SVGAGI. The CDR3 nucleotides are TGTGCCAGCATGGCCGGGACAGATTCCGGCTACACCTTC. Translated: CASMAGTDSGYTF.

The V and J genes are TRBV19 and TRBJ2-2; D is perhaps TRBD2 (7 bases). Trimming took 7 bases from V and 1 from J, leaving 13 bases between them. This CDR3 contains 15 residues. Germline loops: CDR1 LNHDA, CDR2 SQIVND (reference sequence). The CDR3 loop is CASNGGQGNTGELFF. For the CDR3, the DNA is TGTGCCAGTAACGGGGGGCAGGGGAACACCGGGGAGCTGTTTTTT.

The J gene is TRBJ1-2, the V gene TRBV28, with TRBD1 matching 9 bases. CDR1 and CDR2 from the germline V gene are MDHEN and SYDVKM. Trimming at V came to 3 bases and at J to 8 bases, leaving 4 bases not matched to a gene. The CDR3 has 13 residues. CDR3 in amino acids: CASSFVTGGGYTF. CDR3 sequence (DNA): TGTGCCAGCAGTTTTGTGACAGGGGGGGGCTACACCTTC.

This clone was recorded a few times. This chain joins TRBV6-1 and TRBJ2-2; 8 bases match TRBD2. Looked up from germline, CDR1 is MNHNS and CDR2 is SASEGT. The CDR3 has 15 amino acids. Losses at the gene ends were 2 bases for V and 7 bases for J; bases not matched to a gene: 6. The DNA for the CDR3 is TGTGCCAGCAGTGAATACGGGGGGGGCGTCGGGGAGCTGTTTTTT. The encoded protein is CASSEYGGGVGELFF.